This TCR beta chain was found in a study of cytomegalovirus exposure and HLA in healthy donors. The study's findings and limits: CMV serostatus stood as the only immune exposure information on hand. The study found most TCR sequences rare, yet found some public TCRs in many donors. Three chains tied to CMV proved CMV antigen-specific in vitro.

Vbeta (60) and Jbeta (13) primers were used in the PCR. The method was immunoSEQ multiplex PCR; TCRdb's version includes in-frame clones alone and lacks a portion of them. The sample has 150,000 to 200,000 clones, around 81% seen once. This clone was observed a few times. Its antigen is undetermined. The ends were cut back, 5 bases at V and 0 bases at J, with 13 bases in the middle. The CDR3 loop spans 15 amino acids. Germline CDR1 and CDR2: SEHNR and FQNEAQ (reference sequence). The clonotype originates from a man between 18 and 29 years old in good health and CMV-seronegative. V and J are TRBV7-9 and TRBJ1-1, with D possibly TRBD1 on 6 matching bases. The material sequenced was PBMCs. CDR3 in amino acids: CASSPRGQVNTEAFF. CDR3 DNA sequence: TGTGCCAGCAGCCCCCGGGGACAAGTGAACACTGAAGCTTTCTTT.